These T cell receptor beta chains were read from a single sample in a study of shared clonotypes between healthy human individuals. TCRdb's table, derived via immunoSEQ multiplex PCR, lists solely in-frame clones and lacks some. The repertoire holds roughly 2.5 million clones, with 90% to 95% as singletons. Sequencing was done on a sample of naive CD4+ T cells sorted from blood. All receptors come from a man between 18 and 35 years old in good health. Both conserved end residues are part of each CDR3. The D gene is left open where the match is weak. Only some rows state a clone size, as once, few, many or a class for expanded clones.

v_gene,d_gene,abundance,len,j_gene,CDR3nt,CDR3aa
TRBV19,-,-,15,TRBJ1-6,TGTGCCAGTAGTATAGGCACAGTGGTGGATTCACCCCTCCACTTT,CASSIGTVVDSPLHF
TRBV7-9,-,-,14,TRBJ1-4,TGTGCCAGCAGCCAGACAGAGATTAATGAAAAACTGTTTTTT,CASSQTEINEKLFF
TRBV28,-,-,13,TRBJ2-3,TGTGCCAGCGTGACGGGGTACACAGATACGCAGTATTTT,CASVTGYTDTQYF
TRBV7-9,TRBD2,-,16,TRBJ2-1,TGTGCCAGCAGCTTAGTTACTAGCGGTTTGTACAATGAGCAGTTCTTC,CASSLVTSGLYNEQFF
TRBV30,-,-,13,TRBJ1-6,TGTGCCTGGAGTCTAACTGGGGATTCACCCCTCCACTTT,CAWSLTGDSPLHF
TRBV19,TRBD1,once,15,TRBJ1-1,TGTGCCAGTAGTGAAATAGGACAGGGAAGAACTGAAGCTTTCTTT,CASSEIGQGRTEAFF
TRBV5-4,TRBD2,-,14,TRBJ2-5,TGTGCCAGCAGGATTAGCGGGGGCCAAGAGACCCAGTACTTC,CASRISGGQETQYF
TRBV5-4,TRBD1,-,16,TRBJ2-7,TGTGCCAGCACCTATGGGGGACAGGTTTTCTCCTACGAGCAGTACTTC,CASTYGGQVFSYEQYF
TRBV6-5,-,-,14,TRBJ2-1,TGTGCCAGCAGTCCAGTCCGGACATTCAATGAGCAGTTCTTC,CASSPVRTFNEQFF
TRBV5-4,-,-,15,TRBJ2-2,TGTGCCAGCAGCTTGAGGGGGGAGGCCACCGGGGAGCTGTTTTTT,CASSLRGEATGELFF
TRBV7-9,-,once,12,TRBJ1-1,TGTGCCAGCAGCTTATTGGGGGCTGAAGCTTTCTTT,CASSLLGAEAFF
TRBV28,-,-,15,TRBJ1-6,TGTGCCAGCAGCCCGGGGAGCTCCTATAATTCACCCCTCCACTTT,CASSPGSSYNSPLHF
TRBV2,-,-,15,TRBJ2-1,TGTGCCAGCACCCCCGACAGTCTGACTTACAATGAGCAGTTCTTC,CASTPDSLTYNEQFF
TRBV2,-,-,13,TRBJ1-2,TGTGCCAGCAGTGGGGACAAGAAGTGGGGCTACACCTTC,CASSGDKKWGYTF
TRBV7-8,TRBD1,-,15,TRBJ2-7,TGTGCCAGCAGCTTAGTGGCAGGGGGTGTCTACGAGCAGTACTTC,CASSLVAGGVYEQYF
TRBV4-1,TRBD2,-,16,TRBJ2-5,TGCGCCAGCAGCCAAGGCTACGGGGGGACCCCCGGGACCCAGTACTTC,CASSQGYGGTPGTQYF
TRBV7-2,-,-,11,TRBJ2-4,TGTGCCAGCGAAACGGGAAACATTCAGTACTTC,CASETGNIQYF
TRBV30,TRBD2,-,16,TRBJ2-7,TGTGCCTGGAGTACTAAATCGGGGGGGTTTCCCTACGAGCAGTACTTC,CAWSTKSGGFPYEQYF
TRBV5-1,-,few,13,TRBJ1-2,TGCGCCAGCAGCTTGTCACCAAACTATGGCTACACCTTC,CASSLSPNYGYTF
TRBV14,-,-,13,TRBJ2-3,TGTGCCAGCAGCCAAAATCTAGCGGATACGCAGTATTTT,CASSQNLADTQYF
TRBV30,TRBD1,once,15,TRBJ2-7,TGTGCCTGGAGTGCCTATGACAGGGGGTTCAACGAGCAGTACTTC,CAWSAYDRGFNEQYF
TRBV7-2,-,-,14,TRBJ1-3,TGTGCCAGCAGCGTATCTAGCTCTGGAAACACCATATATTTT,CASSVSSSGNTIYF